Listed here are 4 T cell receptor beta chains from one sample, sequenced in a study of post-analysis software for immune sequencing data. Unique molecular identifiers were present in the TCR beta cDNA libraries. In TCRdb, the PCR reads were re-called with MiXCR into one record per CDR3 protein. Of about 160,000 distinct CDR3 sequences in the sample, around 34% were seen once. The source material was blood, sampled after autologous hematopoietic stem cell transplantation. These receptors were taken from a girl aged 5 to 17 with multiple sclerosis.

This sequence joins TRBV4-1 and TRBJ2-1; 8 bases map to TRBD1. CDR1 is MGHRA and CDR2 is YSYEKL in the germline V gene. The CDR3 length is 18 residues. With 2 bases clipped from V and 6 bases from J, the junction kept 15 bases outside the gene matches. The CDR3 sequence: CASSQLSRGQGMSNEQFF. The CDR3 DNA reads TGCGCCAGCAGCCAACTAAGTAGAGGACAGGGAATGTCCAATGAGCAGTTCTTC.

The CDR3 loop is CASSQVQGMGTEAFF. The CDR3 coding sequence is TGCGCCAGCAGCCAGGTACAGGGGATGGGGACCGAAGCTTTCTTT. The chain is built from TRBV4-1 and TRBJ1-1, with TRBD1 identical over 7 bases. CDR3 length: 15 residues. Trimming removed 3 bases from V and 8 bases from J; junction bases left unmatched: 12. Germline V lookup: CDR1 MGHRA, CDR2 YSYEKL.

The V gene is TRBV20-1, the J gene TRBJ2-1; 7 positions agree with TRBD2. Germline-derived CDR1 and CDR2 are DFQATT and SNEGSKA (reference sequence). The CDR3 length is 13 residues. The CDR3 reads CSFGSGIGSEQFF. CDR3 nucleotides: TGCAGCTTTGGCAGCGGGATAGGGAGTGAGCAGTTCTTC.

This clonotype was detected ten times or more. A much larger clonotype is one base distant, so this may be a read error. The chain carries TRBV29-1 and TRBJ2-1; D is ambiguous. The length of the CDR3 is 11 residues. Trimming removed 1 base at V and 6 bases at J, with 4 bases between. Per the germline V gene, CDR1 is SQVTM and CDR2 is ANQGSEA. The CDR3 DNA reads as TGCAGCGTTGAAGGGGGCAATGAGCAGTTCTTC. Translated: CSVEGGNEQFF.